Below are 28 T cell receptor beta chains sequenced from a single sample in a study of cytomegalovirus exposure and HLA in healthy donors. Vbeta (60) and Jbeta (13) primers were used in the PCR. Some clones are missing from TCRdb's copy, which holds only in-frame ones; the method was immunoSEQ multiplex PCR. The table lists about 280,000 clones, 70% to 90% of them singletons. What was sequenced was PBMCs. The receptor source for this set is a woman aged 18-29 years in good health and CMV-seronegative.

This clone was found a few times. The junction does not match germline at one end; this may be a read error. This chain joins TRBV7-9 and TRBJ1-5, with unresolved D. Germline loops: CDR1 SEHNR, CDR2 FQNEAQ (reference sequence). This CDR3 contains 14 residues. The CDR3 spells CSSSLGLTGQPQHF. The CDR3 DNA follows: TGTTCCAGCAGCTTAGGTTTGACTGGTCAGCCCCAGCATTTT.

CDR3: CASKGVMGSNQPQHF. As DNA, the CDR3 is TGTGCCAGCAAGGGGGTGATGGGAAGCAATCAGCCCCAGCATTTT. This sequence joins TRBV6-1 and TRBJ1-5; a possible D gene is TRBD1 (6 bases). The CDR3 sequence is 15 residues long. CDR1 is MNHNS, CDR2 SASEGT, per germline. V was trimmed by 7 bases and J by 1 base, leaving 14 bases between them.

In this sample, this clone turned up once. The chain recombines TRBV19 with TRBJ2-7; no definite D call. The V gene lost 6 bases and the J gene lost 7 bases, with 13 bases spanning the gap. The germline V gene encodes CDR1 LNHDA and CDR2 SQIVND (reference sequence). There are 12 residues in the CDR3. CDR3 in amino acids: CASRGRLWEQYF. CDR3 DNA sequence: TGTGCCAGTAGGGGCCGCCTCTGGGAGCAGTACTTC.

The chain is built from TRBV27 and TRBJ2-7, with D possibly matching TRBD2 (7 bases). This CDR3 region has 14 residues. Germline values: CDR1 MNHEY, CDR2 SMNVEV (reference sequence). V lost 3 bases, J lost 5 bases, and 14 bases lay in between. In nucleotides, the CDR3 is TGTGCCAGCAGTTTCGGGGGGCCGAAGGACGAGCAGTACTTC. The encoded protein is CASSFGGPKDEQYF.

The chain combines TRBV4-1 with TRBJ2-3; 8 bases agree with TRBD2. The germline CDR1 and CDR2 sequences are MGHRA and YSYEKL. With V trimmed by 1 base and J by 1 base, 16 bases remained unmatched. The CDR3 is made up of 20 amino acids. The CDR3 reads CASSQVPLSGGPHRTDTQYF. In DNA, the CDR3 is TGCGCCAGCAGCCAAGTACCGCTATCGGGGGGGCCTCACCGCACAGATACGCAGTATTTT.

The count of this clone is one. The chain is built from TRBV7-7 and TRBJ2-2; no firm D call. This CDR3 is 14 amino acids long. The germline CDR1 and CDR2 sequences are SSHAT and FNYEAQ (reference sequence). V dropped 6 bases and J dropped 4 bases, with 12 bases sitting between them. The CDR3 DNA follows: TGTGCCAGCAGGGAAGCGACCATCACCGGGGAGCTGTTTTTT. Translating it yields CASREATITGELFF.

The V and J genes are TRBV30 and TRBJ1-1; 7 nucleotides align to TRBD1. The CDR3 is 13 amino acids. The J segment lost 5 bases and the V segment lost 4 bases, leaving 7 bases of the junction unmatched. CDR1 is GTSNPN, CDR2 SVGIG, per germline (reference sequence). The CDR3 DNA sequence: TGTGCCTGGATGGGGACAGCCGTAACTGAAGCTTTCTTT. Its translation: CAWMGTAVTEAFF.

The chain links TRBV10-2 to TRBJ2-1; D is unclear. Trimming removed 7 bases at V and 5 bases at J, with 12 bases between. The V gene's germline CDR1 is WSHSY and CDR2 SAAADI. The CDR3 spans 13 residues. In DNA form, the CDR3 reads TGCGCCAGCACCGTACGACTGAACAATGAGCAGTTCTTC. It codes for CASTVRLNNEQFF.

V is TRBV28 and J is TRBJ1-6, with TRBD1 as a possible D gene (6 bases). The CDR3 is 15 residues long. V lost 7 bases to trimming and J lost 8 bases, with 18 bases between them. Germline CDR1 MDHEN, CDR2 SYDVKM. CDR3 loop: CASNLGAQGDSPLHF. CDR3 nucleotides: TGTGCCAGCAATCTCGGGGCACAGGGCGATTCACCCCTCCACTTT.

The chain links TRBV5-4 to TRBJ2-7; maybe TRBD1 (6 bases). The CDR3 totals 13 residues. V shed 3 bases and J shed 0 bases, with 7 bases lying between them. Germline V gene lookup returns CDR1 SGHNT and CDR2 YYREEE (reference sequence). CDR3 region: CASSYRDSYEQYF. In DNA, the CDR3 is TGTGCCAGCAGCTACAGGGACTCCTACGAGCAGTACTTC.

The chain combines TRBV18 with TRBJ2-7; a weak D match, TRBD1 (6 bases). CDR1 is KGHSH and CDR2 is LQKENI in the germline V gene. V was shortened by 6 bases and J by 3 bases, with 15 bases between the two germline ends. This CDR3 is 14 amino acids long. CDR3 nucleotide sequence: TGTGCCAGCTCCCAGCAGGGGCTGGGCTACGAGCAGTACTTC. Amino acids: CASSQQGLGYEQYF.

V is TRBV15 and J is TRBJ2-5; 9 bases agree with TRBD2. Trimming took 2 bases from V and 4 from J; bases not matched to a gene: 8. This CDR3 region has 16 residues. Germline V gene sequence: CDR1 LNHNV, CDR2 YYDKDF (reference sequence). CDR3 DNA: TGTGCCACCAGCAGATCCGCGGGGGGGCTCAGAGAGACCCAGTACTTC. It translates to CATSRSAGGLRETQYF.

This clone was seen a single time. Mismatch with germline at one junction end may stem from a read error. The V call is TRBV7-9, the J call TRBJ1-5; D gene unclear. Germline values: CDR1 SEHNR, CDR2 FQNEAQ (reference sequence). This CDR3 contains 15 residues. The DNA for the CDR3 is TGTTCCAGCAGCTCCGACATGGCCTCCTATCAGCCCCAGCATTTT. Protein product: CSSSSDMASYQPQHF.

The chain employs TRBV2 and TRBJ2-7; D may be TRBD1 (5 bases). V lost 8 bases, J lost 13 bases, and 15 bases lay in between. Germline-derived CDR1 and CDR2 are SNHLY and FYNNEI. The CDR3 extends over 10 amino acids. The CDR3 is CASYGQGSYF. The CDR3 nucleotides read TGTGCCAGCTACGGGCAGGGATCCTACTTC.

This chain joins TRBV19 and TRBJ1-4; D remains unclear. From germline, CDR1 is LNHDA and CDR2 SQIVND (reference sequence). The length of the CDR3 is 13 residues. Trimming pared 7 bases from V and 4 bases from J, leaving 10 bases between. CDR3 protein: CASNGRNNEKLFF. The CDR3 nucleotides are TGTGCCAGTAACGGGAGGAATAATGAAAAACTGTTTTTT.

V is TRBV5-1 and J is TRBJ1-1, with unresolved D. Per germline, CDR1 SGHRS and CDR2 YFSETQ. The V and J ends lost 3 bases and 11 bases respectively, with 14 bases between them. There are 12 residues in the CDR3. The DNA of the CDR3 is TGCGCCAGCAGCTGGTCGGGGATGGGCGCTTTCTTT. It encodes CASSWSGMGAFF.

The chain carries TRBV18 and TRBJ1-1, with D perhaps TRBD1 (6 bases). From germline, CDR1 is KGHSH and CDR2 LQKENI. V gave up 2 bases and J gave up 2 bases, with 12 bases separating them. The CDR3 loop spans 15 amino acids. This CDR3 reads CASSPKDSPNTEAFF. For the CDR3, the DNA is TGTGCCAGCTCACCAAAGGACAGCCCTAACACTGAAGCTTTCTTT.

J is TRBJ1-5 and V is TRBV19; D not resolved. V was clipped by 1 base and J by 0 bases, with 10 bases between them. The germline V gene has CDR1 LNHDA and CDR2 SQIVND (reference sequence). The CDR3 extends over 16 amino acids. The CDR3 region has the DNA TGTGCCAGTAGTATAGTGGGAGTATATAGCAATCAGCCCCAGCATTTT. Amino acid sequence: CASSIVGVYSNQPQHF.

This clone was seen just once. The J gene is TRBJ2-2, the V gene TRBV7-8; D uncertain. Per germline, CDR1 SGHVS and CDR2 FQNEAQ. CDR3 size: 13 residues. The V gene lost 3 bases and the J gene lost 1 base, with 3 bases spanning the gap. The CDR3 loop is CASSFRNTGELFF. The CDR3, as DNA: TGTGCCAGCAGCTTTCGGAACACCGGGGAGCTGTTTTTT.

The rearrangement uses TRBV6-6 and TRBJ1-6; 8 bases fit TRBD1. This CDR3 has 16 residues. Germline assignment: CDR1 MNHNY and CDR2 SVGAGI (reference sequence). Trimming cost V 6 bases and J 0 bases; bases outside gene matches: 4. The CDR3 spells CASRPDRGSYNSPLHF. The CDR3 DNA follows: TGTGCCAGCAGACCCGACAGGGGCTCCTATAATTCACCCCTCCACTTT.

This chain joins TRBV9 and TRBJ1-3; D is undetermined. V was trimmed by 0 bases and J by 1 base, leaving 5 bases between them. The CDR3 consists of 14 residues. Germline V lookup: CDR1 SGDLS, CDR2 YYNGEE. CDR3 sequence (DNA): TGTGCCAGCAGCGTAGAACAGTCTGGAAACACCATATATTTT. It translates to CASSVEQSGNTIYF.

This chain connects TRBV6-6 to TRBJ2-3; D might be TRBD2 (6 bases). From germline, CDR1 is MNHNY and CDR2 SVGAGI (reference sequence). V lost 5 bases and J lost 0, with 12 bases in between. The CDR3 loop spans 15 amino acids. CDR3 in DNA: TGTGCCAGCAGTGGCTATAGCGGAAGCACAGATACGCAGTATTTT. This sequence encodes CASSGYSGSTDTQYF.

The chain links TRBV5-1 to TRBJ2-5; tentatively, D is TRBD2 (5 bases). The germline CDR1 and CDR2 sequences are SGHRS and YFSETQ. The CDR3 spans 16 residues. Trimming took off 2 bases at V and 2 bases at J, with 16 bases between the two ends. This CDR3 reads CASSLGQDSSQETQYF. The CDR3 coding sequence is TGCGCCAGCAGCTTAGGGCAGGACTCTTCTCAAGAGACCCAGTACTTC.

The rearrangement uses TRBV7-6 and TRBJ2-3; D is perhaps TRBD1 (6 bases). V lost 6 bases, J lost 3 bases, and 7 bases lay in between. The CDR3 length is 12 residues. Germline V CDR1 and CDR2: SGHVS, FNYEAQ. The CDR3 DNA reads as TGTGCCAGCAGTAGGGGGACAGATACGCAGTATTTT. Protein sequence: CASSRGTDTQYF.

This CDR3 reads CASSDSVGSYNEQFF. In nucleotides, the CDR3 is TGTGCCAGCAGTGACTCGGTCGGCTCCTACAATGAGCAGTTCTTC. This sequence joins TRBV6-4 and TRBJ2-1, with D unresolved. The CDR3 is 15 residues long. Trimming removed 0 bases at V and 0 bases at J, with 6 bases between. The germline gives CDR1 MRHNA, CDR2 SNTAGT.

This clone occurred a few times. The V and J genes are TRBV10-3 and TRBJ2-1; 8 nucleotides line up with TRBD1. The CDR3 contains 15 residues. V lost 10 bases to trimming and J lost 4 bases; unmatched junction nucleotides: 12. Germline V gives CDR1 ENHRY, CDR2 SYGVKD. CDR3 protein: CATGASGTGYNEQFF. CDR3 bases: TGTGCCACCGGAGCCTCCGGGACAGGATACAATGAGCAGTTCTTC.

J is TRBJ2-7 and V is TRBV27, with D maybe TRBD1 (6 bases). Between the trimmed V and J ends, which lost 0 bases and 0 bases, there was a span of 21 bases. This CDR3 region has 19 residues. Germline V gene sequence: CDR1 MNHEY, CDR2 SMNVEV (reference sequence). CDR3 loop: CASSLSVPSGVSFSYEQYF. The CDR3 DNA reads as TGTGCCAGCAGTTTATCTGTTCCATCAGGGGTGAGTTTCTCCTACGAGCAGTACTTC.

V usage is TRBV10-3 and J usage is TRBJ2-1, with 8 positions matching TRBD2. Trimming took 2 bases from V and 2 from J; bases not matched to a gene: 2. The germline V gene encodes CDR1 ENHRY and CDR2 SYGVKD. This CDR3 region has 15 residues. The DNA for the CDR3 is TGTGCCATCAGTGAGACTAGCGGAACCTACAATGAGCAGTTCTTC. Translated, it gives CAISETSGTYNEQFF.